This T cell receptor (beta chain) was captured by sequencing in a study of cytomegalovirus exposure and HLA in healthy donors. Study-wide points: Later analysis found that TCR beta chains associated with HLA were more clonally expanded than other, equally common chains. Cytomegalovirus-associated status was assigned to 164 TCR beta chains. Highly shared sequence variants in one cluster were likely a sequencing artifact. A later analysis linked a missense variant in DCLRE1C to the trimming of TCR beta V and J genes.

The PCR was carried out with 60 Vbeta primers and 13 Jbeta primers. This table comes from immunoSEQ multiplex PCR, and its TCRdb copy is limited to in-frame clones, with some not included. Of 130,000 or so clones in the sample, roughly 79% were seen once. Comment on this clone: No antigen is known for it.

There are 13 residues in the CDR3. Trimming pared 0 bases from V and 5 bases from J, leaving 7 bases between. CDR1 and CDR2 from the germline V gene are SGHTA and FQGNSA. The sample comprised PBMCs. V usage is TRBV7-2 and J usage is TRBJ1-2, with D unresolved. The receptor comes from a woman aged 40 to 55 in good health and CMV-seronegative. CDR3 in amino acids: CASSLAPLYGYTF. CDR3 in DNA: TGTGCCAGCAGCTTAGCACCTCTATATGGCTACACCTTC.